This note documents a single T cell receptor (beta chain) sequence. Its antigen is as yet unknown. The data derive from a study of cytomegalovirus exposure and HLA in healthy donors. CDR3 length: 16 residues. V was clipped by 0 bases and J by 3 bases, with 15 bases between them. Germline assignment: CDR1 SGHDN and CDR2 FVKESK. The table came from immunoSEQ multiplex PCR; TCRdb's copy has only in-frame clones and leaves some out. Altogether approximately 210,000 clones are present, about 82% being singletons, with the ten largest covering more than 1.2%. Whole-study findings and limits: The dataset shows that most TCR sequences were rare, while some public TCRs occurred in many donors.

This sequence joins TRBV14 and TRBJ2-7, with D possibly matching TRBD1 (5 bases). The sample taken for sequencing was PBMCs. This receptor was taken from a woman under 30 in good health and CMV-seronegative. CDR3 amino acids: CASSQDNGRVFYEQYF. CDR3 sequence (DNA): TGTGCCAGCAGCCAAGATAATGGCAGGGTATTCTACGAGCAGTACTTC.